The source of this TCR beta chain is a study of response to subunit inactivated influenza vaccine. Study observations and caveats: Authors proposed each seasonal influenza vaccination draws in few new T cells.

TCRdb fed the RT-PCR reads into MiXCR, producing one record per CDR3 protein. This sample has 450,000 to 500,000 distinct CDR3 sequences, with over 9.5% found just once. This CDR3 region has 15 residues. Germline CDR1 SGHTA, CDR2 FQGNSA. The J segment lost 6 bases and the V segment lost 5 bases, leaving 7 bases of the junction unmatched. Points on this clonotype: Its antigen is as yet unknown.

This sample comprised PBMCs from blood, obtained roughly 45 days after vaccination. This receptor was identified in a man aged 50-60 years who received an inactivated influenza vaccine. This rearrangement joins TRBV7-2 to TRBJ2-2, with 9 nucleotides matching TRBD2. The CDR3 DNA reads as TGTGCCAGCAGCGCTTCTAGCGGGGTGTCCGGGGAGCTGTTTTTT. This sequence encodes CASSASSGVSGELFF.